This T cell receptor beta chain was documented in a study of Graves' ophthalmopathy and Graves' hyperthyroidism. Stable hyperthyroidism meant no ophthalmopathy within 18 months of follow-up. The PBMC fraction was derived from 9.5 to 10 ml of fresh peripheral blood. At least ten counts were recorded for this clonotype. This CDR3 region has 11 residues. From germline, CDR1 is MNHEY and CDR2 SVGEGT. With 8 bases removed from V and 10 bases from J, the gap between germline ends came to 14 bases. Amplified TCR beta CDR3 regions were obtained using RNA transcripts as template. In the first round, RT-PCR was carried out with HTBI primers, and a multiplex PCR formed the second round. TCRdb processed the multiplex PCR reads anew with MiXCR; each CDR3 protein has one entry. The sample records 400,000 or so distinct CDR3 sequences, 17% being singletons.

Sample: peripheral blood. The sequence was obtained from an adult woman with stable Graves' hyperthyroidism. The J gene is TRBJ2-5, the V gene TRBV6-2 or TRBV6-3, with D perhaps matching TRBD2 (5 bases). The CDR3, as DNA: TGTGCCAGCGGGGTGGGGAGACACCAGTACTTC. Its translation is CASGVGRHQYF.